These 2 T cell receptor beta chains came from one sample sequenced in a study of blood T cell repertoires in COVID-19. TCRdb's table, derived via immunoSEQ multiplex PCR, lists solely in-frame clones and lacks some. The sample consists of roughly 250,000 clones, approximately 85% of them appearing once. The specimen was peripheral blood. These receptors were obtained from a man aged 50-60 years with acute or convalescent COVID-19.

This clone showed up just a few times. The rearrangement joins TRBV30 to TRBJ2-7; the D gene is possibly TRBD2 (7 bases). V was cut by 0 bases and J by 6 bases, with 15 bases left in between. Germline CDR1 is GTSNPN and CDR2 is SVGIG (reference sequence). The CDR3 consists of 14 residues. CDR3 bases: TGTGCCTGGAGTGTAGGGGGAGCGGGGTTCGAGCAGTACTTC. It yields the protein CAWSVGGAGFEQYF. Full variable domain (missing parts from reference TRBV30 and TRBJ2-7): SQTIHQWPATLVQPVGSPLSLECTVEGTSNPNLYWYRQAAGRGLQLLFYSVGIGQISSEVPQNLSASRPQDRQFILSSKKLLLSDSGFYLCAWSVGGAGFEQYFGPGTRLTVT.

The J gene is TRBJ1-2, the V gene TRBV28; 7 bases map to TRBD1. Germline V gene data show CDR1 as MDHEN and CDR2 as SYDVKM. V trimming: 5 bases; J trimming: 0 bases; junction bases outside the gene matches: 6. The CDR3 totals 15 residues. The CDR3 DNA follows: TGTGCCAGCAGTCTCCCGGGACAGTCTAACTATGGCTACACCTTC. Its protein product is CASSLPGQSNYGYTF.